The 13 T cell receptor beta chains below were found in one sample sequenced in a study of long-term antiretroviral therapy in people with HIV (dated by TCRdb to 2021 to 2024). Sequencing of the TRB variable region was done with the immunoSEQ hsTCRB v3.0 assay at survey level resolution. TCRdb mirrors the immuneACCESS table, restricted to in-frame sequences. Some clones are absent from its copies; in checked studies, under half trace to an unresolved V gene, and the reason for the others is unknown. This sample gives 15,000 to 20,000 clones in total; around 90% of them show up just once. In total, the top ten clones hold approximately 12% of the sample. The sample here was unsorted PBMCs, taken 6.9 years after starting antiretroviral therapy. These receptors were collected from a middle-aged man with HIV.

This clone appeared once. V gene TRBV19 combines with J gene TRBJ2-5; D uncertain. The V and J ends lost 7 bases and 2 bases respectively, with 17 bases between them. Germline V lookup: CDR1 LNHDA, CDR2 SQIVND (reference sequence). CDR3 length: 15 residues. CDR3 nucleotides: TGTGCCAGTATCGGGTTGACTTATGGGCAAGAGACCCAGTACTTC. This translates into CASIGLTYGQETQYF.

The rearrangement uses TRBV30 and TRBJ2-2, with 7 bases aligning to TRBD1. Germline lookup yields CDR1 GTSNPN and CDR2 SVGIG (reference sequence). J gave up 3 bases and V 3 bases, and 4 bases lay outside the gene matches. The CDR3 spans 14 residues. The CDR3 sequence is CAWSPGGYTGELFF. Here the CDR3 DNA reads TGTGCCTGGAGCCCAGGGGGTTACACCGGGGAGCTGTTTTTT.

The rearrangement uses TRBV7-3 and TRBJ2-6; 8 nucleotides agree with TRBD1. Germline V gene data show CDR1 as SGHTA and CDR2 as FQGTGA. The CDR3 loop spans 17 amino acids. V lost 6 bases to trimming and J lost 0 bases; unmatched junction nucleotides: 7. Written as DNA, the CDR3 is TGTGCCAGCAGAGCAGGACAGGGCAGCTCTGGGGCCAACGTCCTGACTTTC. Residues: CASRAGQGSSGANVLTF.

This chain connects TRBV19 to TRBJ1-3; TRBD1 matches at 8 bases. Per the germline V gene, CDR1 is LNHDA and CDR2 is SQIVND (reference sequence). This CDR3 region has 17 residues. The ends lost 4 bases at V and 0 bases at J; junction bases unmatched: 8. CDR3 in amino acids: CASSTTGQVRSGNTIYF. The CDR3 DNA sequence: TGTGCCAGTAGTACCACGGGACAGGTACGCTCTGGAAACACCATATATTTT.

The gene calls are TRBV5-1 and TRBJ2-1; 9 bases agree with TRBD2. The length of the CDR3 is 15 residues. CDR1 and CDR2 (germline): SGHRS, YFSETQ. V was pared by 0 bases and J by 4 bases, with 2 bases of the junction left unmatched. CDR3 protein: CASSLELAGYNEQFF. The CDR3 DNA reads TGCGCCAGCAGCTTGGAACTAGCGGGTTACAATGAGCAGTTCTTC.

This sequence joins TRBV5-4 and TRBJ2-1; 10 positions match TRBD2. This CDR3 is 15 amino acids long. The germline V gene has CDR1 SGHNT and CDR2 YYREEE (reference sequence). The V gene end was trimmed by 3 bases and the J gene end by 0 bases; junction bases not matched to a gene: 0. Here the CDR3 DNA reads TGTGCCAGCAGCTCTAGCGGGAGCTCCTACAATGAGCAGTTCTTC. It translates to CASSSSGSSYNEQFF.

J is TRBJ1-5 and V is TRBV19, with 10 bases identical to TRBD1. CDR3 length: 16 residues. Germline V gene sequence: CDR1 LNHDA, CDR2 SQIVND (reference sequence). V shed 6 bases, J shed 0 bases, and the junction held 5 bases outside the gene matches. The DNA of the CDR3 is TGTGCCAGTAGGGGACAGGGGCTATATAGCAATCAGCCCCAGCATTTT. This translates into CASRGQGLYSNQPQHF.

V and J are TRBV7-2 and TRBJ1-5, with 7 bases that match TRBD1. Germline V gives CDR1 SGHTA, CDR2 FQGNSA. Unmatched junction bases numbered 10, after V lost 3 bases and J lost 2 bases. CDR3 length: 17 amino acids. The CDR3: CASSFNEGGGGNQPQHF. For the CDR3, the DNA is TGTGCCAGCAGCTTTAACGAAGGGGGCGGTGGCAATCAGCCCCAGCATTTT. The complete variable domain, with remaining parts taken from reference TRBV7-2 and TRBJ1-5, reads GAGVSQSPSNKVTEKGKDVELRCDPISGHTALYWYRQSLGQGLEFLIYFQGNSAPDKSGLPSDRFSAERTGGSVSTLTIQRTQQEDSAVYLCASSFNEGGGGNQPQHFGDGTRLSIL.

The chain joins TRBV7-2 to TRBJ1-2, with TRBD1 as a possible D gene (5 bases). V lost 1 base and J lost 4, with 13 bases in between. The CDR3 contains 15 residues. CDR1 and CDR2 from the germline V gene are SGHTA and FQGNSA. CDR3 nucleotide sequence: TGTGCCAGCAGCTTAGGGCAGGGAGGAATCTATGGCTACACCTTC. Protein: CASSLGQGGIYGYTF.

V gene TRBV28 combines with J gene TRBJ2-1, with TRBD2 identical over 10 bases. Germline CDR1 MDHEN, CDR2 SYDVKM. V shed 8 bases and J 4 bases; nucleotides not matched to a gene: 8. This CDR3 is 15 amino acids long. For the CDR3, the DNA is TGTGCCAGCGGAACTAGCGGGATACTATACAATGAGCAGTTCTTC. Translating it yields CASGTSGILYNEQFF. Combining the CDR3 with reference TRBV28 and TRBJ2-1 gives the whole variable domain DVKVTQSSRYLVKRTGEKVFLECVQDMDHENMFWYRQDPGLGLRLIYFSYDVKMKEKGDIPEGYSVSREKKERFSLILESASTNQTSMYLCASGTSGILYNEQFFGPGTRLTVL.

CDR3 coding DNA: TGTGCCAGCAGTAACGGAGGGGATAGCAATCAGCCCCAGCATTTT. This gives the protein CASSNGGDSNQPQHF. The chain links TRBV28 to TRBJ1-5, with a possible D match to TRBD1 (5 bases). This CDR3 comprises 15 residues. The V gene lost 5 bases and the J gene lost 0 bases, with 11 bases spanning the gap. From germline, CDR1 is MDHEN and CDR2 SYDVKM.

As DNA, the CDR3 is TGCGCCAGCAGCTTGACCAGCCTCTACGAGCAGTACTTC. It codes for CASSLTSLYEQYF. The chain couples TRBV5-1 to TRBJ2-7; D uncertain. Germline V gene sequence: CDR1 SGHRS, CDR2 YFSETQ. V lost 1 base, J lost 3 bases, and 8 bases lay in between. There are 13 residues in the CDR3.

This sequence joins TRBV6-5 and TRBJ2-7, with 10 bases identical to TRBD2. V was pared by 4 bases and J by 5 bases, with 2 bases of the junction left unmatched. CDR3 length equals 13 residues. Germline V gene data show CDR1 as MNHEY and CDR2 as SVGAGI. CDR3 region: CASSSGLADEQYF. In DNA form, the CDR3 reads TGTGCCAGCAGTTCCGGACTAGCGGACGAGCAGTACTTC.